This TCR beta chain appears in the sequencing data of a study of shared clonotypes between healthy human individuals. The method was immunoSEQ multiplex PCR; TCRdb's version includes in-frame clones alone and lacks a portion of them. There are some 120,000 clones in the sample; about 70% occur only once, and about 23% lies in the top ten. Researchers reported that CD8 memory united CD45RO+ cells with CCR7-negative CD45RA+ TemRA cells. Between the trimmed V and J ends, which lost 5 bases and 4 bases, there was a span of 15 bases. Germline CDR1 SGHNT, CDR2 YYREEE (reference sequence). CDR3 length equals 14 residues.

The source material was memory CD8+ T cells sorted from blood. The subset was: CD45RO+ cells pooled with CCR7-negative TemRA cells. This chain uses TRBV5-4 with TRBJ1-2; D is possibly TRBD1 (5 bases). This receptor was taken from a woman in her thirties in good health. The CDR3 spells CASRPPGYGYGYTF. In DNA, the CDR3 is TGTGCCAGCAGACCCCCAGGGTATGGCTATGGCTACACCTTC.